One sample yielded the 21 T cell receptor beta chains listed below, sequenced in a study of shared T cell receptors in the human thymus. Sequencing used immunoSEQ multiplex PCR; TCRdb keeps in-frame clones, though not all of them. The sample yields 700,000 or so clones, approximately 83% seen once. These data also featured in a second study, about human thymus T cells.

The sequenced sample consisted of thymocytes. The receptors were sampled from a girl under three years old with a congenital heart defect.

The chain joins TRBV6-1 to TRBJ1-1; 7 bases fit TRBD1. CDR1 and CDR2 (germline): MNHNS, SASEGT. After removal of 4 bases from V and 0 bases from J, the junction contained 5 bases not matched to a gene. This CDR3 has 15 amino acids. The chain's CDR3 is CASSVAGGMNTEAFF. The CDR3 DNA reads TGTGCCAGCAGTGTGGCAGGGGGGATGAACACTGAAGCTTTCTTT.

V usage is TRBV28 and J usage is TRBJ1-5; 9 bases are a match to TRBD1. CDR1 is MDHEN, CDR2 SYDVKM, per germline. The trim removed 6 bases at V and 9 bases at J, leaving 12 bases unmatched. The CDR3 is 15 residues long. The DNA for the CDR3 is TGTGCCAGCAGCCGGGGACAGGGAATATTTCGGCCCCAGCATTTT. Translation gives CASSRGQGIFRPQHF.

V usage is TRBV4-3 and J usage is TRBJ2-1; TRBD1 matches 8 bases. Germline CDR1 reads LGHNA; CDR2 reads YSLEER. J was trimmed by 8 bases and V by 3 bases; bases with no gene match: 9. The CDR3 is 15 amino acids. As DNA, the CDR3 is TGCGCCAGCAGCCAGGCATCAGGGGGCCCCTATGAGCAGTTCTTC. This translates into CASSQASGGPYEQFF.

This chain joins TRBV7-8 and TRBJ2-5; TRBD2 agrees at 9 bases. The germline V gene has CDR1 SGHVS and CDR2 FQNEAQ. CDR3 length equals 17 residues. V gave up 5 bases and J gave up 3 bases; unmatched junction bases: 13. The CDR3 spells CASSPSRGGRVEETQYF. In nucleotides, the CDR3 is TGTGCCAGCAGCCCCTCGCGGGGGGGCCGGGTCGAAGAGACCCAGTACTTC.

The chain uses TRBV4-1 and TRBJ1-4; possibly TRBD1 for D (5 bases). V lost 4 bases, J lost 14 bases, and 23 bases lay in between. CDR1 is MGHRA, CDR2 YSYEKL, per germline. CDR3 length: 15 amino acids. CDR3 protein: CASSRKGGRDLRLFF. In DNA, the CDR3 is TGCGCCAGCAGCCGAAAGGGAGGAAGGGACCTCCGTCTGTTTTTT.

This chain links TRBV28 with TRBJ2-1; 7 bases fit TRBD2. This CDR3 has 14 amino acids. In germline, CDR1 is MDHEN, CDR2 SYDVKM. The V gene end was trimmed by 4 bases and the J gene end by 6 bases; junction bases not matched to a gene: 6. The CDR3 DNA follows: TGTGCCAGCAGTTGGGAGGGATACGGCAATGAGCAGTTCTTC. Its translation is CASSWEGYGNEQFF.

With regard to this clone: A junction boundary mismatches the germline segment, possibly from a read error. The identical CDR3 is also encoded by other nucleotide sequences in the sample. The genes are TRBV2 and TRBJ1-6; the match to TRBD1 covers 8 bases. The CDR3 covers 15 residues. In germline, CDR1 is SNHLY, CDR2 FYNNEI. This CDR3 is CASTTLRTGNSPLHF. Here the CDR3 DNA reads TGTGCCAGCACTACACTCAGGACAGGGAATTCCCCCCTCCACTTT.

The V gene is TRBV4-2, the J gene TRBJ2-3; a possible D gene is TRBD2 (5 bases). The CDR3 runs 16 residues. The germline V gene encodes CDR1 LGHNA and CDR2 YNFKEQ. Deletions cut 3 bases from V and 4 bases from J, with 17 bases between. CDR3 sequence (DNA): TGTGCCAGCAGCCACCTCCCCAAGCGGTTCCCAGATACGCAGTATTTT. It yields the protein CASSHLPKRFPDTQYF.

V usage is TRBV28 and J usage is TRBJ1-6; the D is unclear. There are 16 residues in the CDR3. Germline CDR1 reads MDHEN; CDR2 reads SYDVKM. Trimming shortened V by 3 bases and J by 5 bases, and 14 bases separated the two germline ends. DNA of the CDR3: TGTGCCAGCAGTTTTGTAGCACCCGAAGATAATTCACCCCTCCACTTT. Translated, it gives CASSFVAPEDNSPLHF.

The V call is TRBV13, the J call TRBJ2-5; TRBD2 matches 7 bases. CDR3 size: 15 residues. Trimming removed 4 bases from V and 5 bases from J; junction bases left unmatched: 10. From germline, CDR1 is PRHDT and CDR2 FYEKMQ (reference sequence). CDR3 sequence (DNA): TGTGCCAGCAGCTCCGACGGGGAAGCGGGGGAGACCCAGTACTTC. Amino acid sequence: CASSSDGEAGETQYF.

This chain joins TRBV7-3 and TRBJ2-3; D may be TRBD2 (6 bases). CDR1 and CDR2 from the germline V gene are SGHTA and FQGTGA. V shed 5 bases and J shed 4 bases, with 22 bases lying between them. The CDR3 length is 17 residues. For the CDR3, the DNA is TGTGCCAGCAGCCCGCTAATGACTAGTATTTTGGCAGATACGCAGTATTTT. This sequence encodes CASSPLMTSILADTQYF.

This chain connects TRBV19 to TRBJ1-2; tentative D call: TRBD1 (5 bases). The germline gives CDR1 LNHDA, CDR2 SQIVND (reference sequence). The CDR3 runs 13 residues. The V and J ends lost 3 bases and 6 bases respectively, with 11 bases between them. CDR3 coding DNA: TGTGCCAGTAGTATCAAGGGCAGGGATGGCTACACCTTC. It codes for CASSIKGRDGYTF.

This chain links TRBV15 with TRBJ1-1; D ambiguous. This CDR3 comprises 16 residues. Germline CDR1 is LNHNV and CDR2 is YYDKDF (reference sequence). The germline V and J ends were trimmed by 1 base and 5 bases, with 17 bases remaining between them. The DNA for the CDR3 is TGTGCCACCAGCAGAGCCGGTCCCCCCCTTTGGACTGAAGCTTTCTTT. Protein sequence: CATSRAGPPLWTEAFF.

The rearrangement joins TRBV19 to TRBJ1-1; possible D gene TRBD1, 5 bases. Trimming took 3 bases from V and 0 from J, leaving 14 bases between them. This CDR3 has 16 residues. The germline V gene encodes CDR1 LNHDA and CDR2 SQIVND (reference sequence). The CDR3 DNA reads as TGTGCCAGTAGTATTGGGGGGGGAGGCATGAACACTGAAGCTTTCTTT. Its protein is CASSIGGGGMNTEAFF. Full variable domain (remainder filled in from reference TRBV19 and TRBJ1-1): DGGITQSPKYLFRKEGQNVTLSCEQNLNHDAMYWYRQDPGQGLRLIYYSQIVNDFQKGDIAEGYSVSREKKESFPLTVTSAQKNPTAFYLCASSIGGGGMNTEAFFGQGTRLTVV.

This clone was seen once. The chain uses TRBV28 and TRBJ1-4, with a possible D match to TRBD1 (6 bases). The CDR3 has 19 amino acids. Germline V gene lookup returns CDR1 MDHEN and CDR2 SYDVKM. The V end was cut by 7 bases, the J end by 7 bases, with 31 bases between. The CDR3 DNA follows: TGTGCCAGCACCGCGGGGGGGCGAACCAATAGACCCTTCGGTGAAAAACTGTTTTTT. Translated, it gives CASTAGGRTNRPFGEKLFF.

This chain connects TRBV28 to TRBJ2-7; 8 bases line up with TRBD1. In germline, CDR1 is MDHEN, CDR2 SYDVKM. The J segment lost 0 bases and the V segment lost 3 bases, leaving 13 bases of the junction unmatched. This CDR3 contains 18 residues. In DNA, the CDR3 is TGTGCCAGCAGTTTCCCCAGAAGGACAGGGATAAGCTCCTACGAGCAGTACTTC. This codes for CASSFPRRTGISSYEQYF. The complete variable domain, with remaining parts taken from reference TRBV28 and TRBJ2-7, reads DVKVTQSSRYLVKRTGEKVFLECVQDMDHENMFWYRQDPGLGLRLIYFSYDVKMKEKGDIPEGYSVSREKKERFSLILESASTNQTSMYLCASSFPRRTGISSYEQYFGPGTRLTVT.

The V and J genes are TRBV4-3 and TRBJ1-3; 7 nucleotides match TRBD1. This CDR3 is built from 16 residues. Losses at the gene ends were 2 bases for V and 4 bases for J; bases not matched to a gene: 8. Per germline, CDR1 LGHNA and CDR2 YSLEER. CDR3 region: CASSQTSGGGGNTIYF. In nucleotides, the CDR3 is TGCGCCAGCAGCCAAACCTCAGGGGGTGGGGGAAACACCATATATTTT.

This rearrangement joins TRBV2 to TRBJ2-3, with 11 bases fitting TRBD2. V lost 7 bases, J lost 4 bases, and 10 bases stayed unmatched. Germline lookup yields CDR1 SNHLY and CDR2 FYNNEI. This CDR3 comprises 16 residues. The CDR3 protein is CASTGLAGGRADTQYF. In DNA form, the CDR3 reads TGTGCCAGCACCGGGCTAGCGGGGGGTAGAGCAGATACGCAGTATTTT.

V is TRBV5-4 and J is TRBJ1-1; D might be TRBD1 (6 bases). The CDR3 covers 14 residues. Germline CDR1 SGHNT, CDR2 YYREEE (reference sequence). Trimming took 1 base from V and 1 from J, leaving 8 bases between them. Here the CDR3 reads CASSLSGQNTEAFF. The CDR3 DNA reads as TGTGCCAGCAGCTTGTCGGGACAGAACACTGAAGCTTTCTTT.

On this clone itself: The sample holds other DNA sequences that translate to the same CDR3. The rearrangement uses TRBV5-5 and TRBJ1-6; D may be TRBD1 (6 bases). Germline assignment: CDR1 SGHKS and CDR2 YYEKEE (reference sequence). Trimming left V 4 bases short and J 0 bases short, with 17 bases between. This CDR3 has 18 residues. The CDR3 region is CASSLTHDRCSYNSPLHF. In DNA form, the CDR3 reads TGTGCCAGCAGCCTGACCCACGACAGGTGCTCCTATAATTCACCCCTCCACTTT.

The CDR3, as DNA: TGTGCCAGCAGGACGCGGGGGGCGGCCTATGGCTACACCTTC. Its translation: CASRTRGAAYGYTF. This rearrangement joins TRBV27 to TRBJ1-2; D is possibly TRBD1 (6 bases). Per the germline V gene, CDR1 is MNHEY and CDR2 is SMNVEV (reference sequence). Between the trimmed V and J ends, which lost 6 bases and 4 bases, there was a span of 15 bases. The CDR3 contains 14 residues.